The next 17 T cell receptor beta chains were all read from a single sample in a study of cytomegalovirus exposure and HLA in healthy donors. Measured with immunoSEQ multiplex PCR; TCRdb has only the in-frame clones, and not every one. The table has 250,000 to 300,000 clones, approximately 86% seen once. The specimen sequenced was PBMCs. The source of these receptors is a woman between 18 and 30 years old in good health and CMV-seronegative.

J is TRBJ2-5 and V is TRBV5-1; 8 bases align to TRBD1. Germline CDR1 and CDR2: SGHRS and YFSETQ. V dropped 6 bases and J dropped 5; count of bases not matched to a gene: 12. CDR3 size: 15 residues. CDR3 amino acids: CASKLGSTGGETQYF. The CDR3 DNA sequence: TGCGCCAGCAAATTAGGGAGTACAGGGGGTGAGACCCAGTACTTC.

This clone appeared once. This chain's CDR3 is CASSLSSSASGAYNEQFF. DNA of the CDR3: TGTGCCAGCAGCTTAAGTTCTTCGGCTAGCGGGGCCTACAATGAGCAGTTCTTC. The chain employs TRBV11-3 and TRBJ2-1; 9 nucleotides agree with TRBD2. The CDR3 length is 18 residues. The ends lost 2 bases at V and 2 bases at J; junction bases unmatched: 10. CDR1 is SGHNT and CDR2 is YENEEA in the germline V gene.

The rearrangement uses TRBV7-9 and TRBJ1-1; D gene uncertain. Per the germline V gene, CDR1 is SEHNR and CDR2 is FQNEAQ (reference sequence). V shed 5 bases and J shed 8 bases, with 12 bases lying between them. This CDR3 spans 12 amino acids. The CDR3 sequence is CASSAPRWEAFF. CDR3 DNA sequence: TGTGCCAGCAGCGCCCCGAGGTGGGAAGCTTTCTTT.

The chain links TRBV28 to TRBJ1-1; D gene unclear. Trimming took 4 bases from V and 4 from J, leaving 19 bases between them. Germline CDR1 and CDR2: MDHEN and SYDVKM. The CDR3 has 16 residues. CDR3 DNA sequence: TGTGCCAGCAGTTCCCCGTCGAAGCCGAGGTCCACTGAAGCTTTCTTT. This translates into CASSSPSKPRSTEAFF. Based on the CDR3 plus reference TRBV28 and TRBJ1-1, the full variable domain is DVKVTQSSRYLVKRTGEKVFLECVQDMDHENMFWYRQDPGLGLRLIYFSYDVKMKEKGDIPEGYSVSREKKERFSLILESASTNQTSMYLCASSSPSKPRSTEAFFGQGTRLTVV.

The chain is built from TRBV5-1 and TRBJ2-3; 8 bases line up with TRBD1. Germline CDR1 reads SGHRS; CDR2 reads YFSETQ. The CDR3 covers 17 residues. V shed 0 bases, J shed 3 bases, and the junction held 9 bases outside the gene matches. The chain's CDR3 is CASSLVVRTGITDTQYF. The CDR3 region has the DNA TGCGCCAGCAGCTTGGTGGTGCGGACAGGGATTACAGATACGCAGTATTTT.

The V gene is TRBV7-8, the J gene TRBJ2-5, with TRBD1 matching 8 bases. The CDR3 is 14 amino acids. The V segment lost 5 bases and the J segment 5 bases; nucleotides outside the gene matches: 7. CDR1 and CDR2 from the germline V gene are SGHVS and FQNEAQ. The CDR3 loop reads CASSPRTGHETQYF. CDR3 in DNA: TGTGCCAGCAGCCCACGGACAGGGCACGAGACCCAGTACTTC.

This clone is a singleton in its sample. The rearrangement links TRBV7-2 to TRBJ1-2; 9 nucleotides agree with TRBD1. Trimming cost V 4 bases and J 8 bases; bases outside gene matches: 11. The length of the CDR3 is 15 residues. Germline V lookup: CDR1 SGHTA, CDR2 FQGNSA. CDR3 amino acids: CASSWGQGAFRGYTF. CDR3 DNA: TGTGCCAGCAGCTGGGGACAGGGAGCTTTTCGAGGCTACACCTTC.

The rearrangement uses TRBV5-1 and TRBJ1-2, with D maybe TRBD1 (6 bases). The V gene lost 4 bases and the J gene lost 7 bases, with 20 bases spanning the gap. Looked up from germline, CDR1 is SGHRS and CDR2 is YFSETQ. The CDR3 spans 15 residues. The CDR3 DNA is TGCGCCAGCAGCCGAGATACAGGGAAGAAGGGTGGCTACACCTTC. This codes for CASSRDTGKKGGYTF. Using reference TRBV5-1 and TRBJ1-2 for the parts outside the CDR3, the full variable domain is KAGVTQTPRYLIKTRGQQVTLSCSPISGHRSVSWYQQTPGQGLQFLFEYFSETQRNKGNFPGRFSGRQFSNSRSEMNVSTLELGDSALYLCASSRDTGKKGGYTFGSGTRLTVV.

V usage is TRBV30 and J usage is TRBJ2-5; D is perhaps TRBD1 (7 bases). Germline V gene lookup returns CDR1 GTSNPN and CDR2 SVGIG (reference sequence). With 2 bases removed from V and 1 base from J, the gap between germline ends came to 17 bases. This CDR3 has 16 amino acids. CDR3 nucleotide sequence: TGTGCCTGGAGTAGGCAGGGGGGCCTGCTCCAAGAGACCCAGTACTTC. Encoded protein: CAWSRQGGLLQETQYF. The variable domain in full, completed from reference TRBV30 and TRBJ2-5, reads SQTIHQWPATLVQPVGSPLSLECTVEGTSNPNLYWYRQAAGRGLQLLFYSVGIGQISSEVPQNLSASRPQDRQFILSSKKLLLSDSGFYLCAWSRQGGLLQETQYFGPGTRLLVL.

The chain carries TRBV6-5 and TRBJ2-7; D may be TRBD1 (6 bases). CDR1 and CDR2 from the germline V gene are MNHEY and SVGAGI. Trimming shortened V by 4 bases and J by 2 bases, and 12 bases separated the two germline ends. This CDR3 has 14 amino acids. The CDR3 sequence is CASSSWDKAYEQYF. The CDR3 nucleotides read TGTGCCAGCAGTTCATGGGACAAGGCCTACGAGCAGTACTTC.

This chain links TRBV5-1 with TRBJ2-5; D possibly corresponds to TRBD2 (5 bases). Germline V gene lookup returns CDR1 SGHRS and CDR2 YFSETQ. The length of the CDR3 is 13 residues. V was trimmed by 5 bases and J by 5 bases, leaving 13 bases between them. The chain's CDR3 is CASSNGMGETQYF. The CDR3 DNA sequence: TGCGCCAGCAGTAACGGGATGGGGGAGACCCAGTACTTC.

Concerning this clone itself: The same CDR3 arises from other DNA sequences in this sample as well. The rearrangement links TRBV27 to TRBJ1-2; D may be TRBD1 (6 bases). Germline lookup yields CDR1 MNHEY and CDR2 SMNVEV (reference sequence). Trimming shortened V by 6 bases and J by 1 base, and 9 bases separated the two germline ends. CDR3 length: 13 amino acids. The CDR3 bases are TGTGCCAGCAGCTTACAGGGTAACTATGGCTACACCTTC. Its protein product is CASSLQGNYGYTF.

This clone was detected a few times. V and J are TRBV29-1 and TRBJ1-1; 7 bases match TRBD1. Trimming removed 7 bases from V and 3 bases from J; junction bases left unmatched: 5. The germline V gene has CDR1 SQVTM and CDR2 ANQGSEA. This CDR3 has 12 amino acids. CDR3 sequence (DNA): TGCAGCGGCCGACAGGGCGACACTGAAGCTTTCTTT. This gives the protein CSGRQGDTEAFF. The full variable domain, with the rest looked up from reference TRBV29-1 and TRBJ1-1, is SAVISQKPSRDICQRGTSLTIQCQVDSQVTMMFWYRQQPGQSLTLIATANQGSEATYESGFVIDKFPISRPNLTFSTLTVSNMSPEDSSIYLCSGRQGDTEAFFGQGTRLTVV.

The rearrangement links TRBV30 to TRBJ1-5; no clear D gene. The CDR3 covers 14 residues. Germline CDR1 GTSNPN, CDR2 SVGIG (reference sequence). V lost 2 bases and J lost 3, with 11 bases in between. The CDR3: CAWSLDGLNQPQHF. The CDR3 coding sequence is TGTGCCTGGAGTTTAGACGGACTCAATCAGCCCCAGCATTTT.

V and J are TRBV5-1 and TRBJ1-4; 10 bases align to TRBD1. This CDR3 spans 16 amino acids. V lost 4 bases and J lost 6; bases outside the gene matches: 9. Per germline, CDR1 SGHRS and CDR2 YFSETQ. CDR3 sequence: CASSIGTGAADEKLFF. CDR3 nucleotide sequence: TGCGCCAGCAGCATAGGGACAGGGGCCGCGGATGAAAAACTGTTTTTT.

This clone was detected a few times. The chain is built from TRBV5-1 and TRBJ1-2; no clear D gene. CDR3 length equals 12 residues. Germline V CDR1 and CDR2: SGHRS, YFSETQ. The V and J ends lost 0 bases and 8 bases respectively, with 8 bases between them. This CDR3 is CASSLVLSGYTF. The CDR3 nucleotides read TGCGCCAGCAGCTTGGTTCTTAGCGGCTACACCTTC.

The CDR3 bases are TGTGCCAGCAGCTTAGACAGGACAGGGGTGCGAGAGCAGTACTTC. Its translation is CASSLDRTGVREQYF. The chain uses TRBV7-8 and TRBJ2-7; 9 positions agree with TRBD1. Germline loops: CDR1 SGHVS, CDR2 FQNEAQ. Trimming at V came to 1 base and at J to 7 bases, leaving 8 bases not matched to a gene. The length of the CDR3 is 15 residues.